This T cell receptor (beta chain) is from a study of blood T cells in healthy people across ages (dated by TCRdb to 2014 to 2015). As for the study more broadly: In model experiments, template switching captured about one uniquely barcoded TCR beta cDNA molecule for every two T cells. Age-related changes in TCR beta repertoire diversity were measured in the study by deep sequencing normalized with unique cDNA molecular identifiers. Four age groups were formed from the donors: young (average approximately 17 years), middle-aged (approximately 41), aged (roughly 59) and long-lived (about 75). Two additional independent replicas of 1 million unique cDNA reads from the same blood draw were analyzed for two donors (one aged 18 to 29 and one aged 80 or older). Donors of different ages were randomly distributed across sequencing lanes to avoid experimental bias.

The method behind the library was 5' RACE. These reads were obtained on an Illumina HiSeq 2500. A second PCR of about 6 to 11 cycles was performed with a sample-barcoded 5' primer and a J-beta primer mix. A template-switch 5' adaptor carrying 12 random nucleotides introduced a unique molecular identifier onto each TCR beta cDNA molecule. At least 3 million CDR3-containing paired-end reads were obtained from each sample. All of the RNA was converted into first-strand cDNA using the Mint cDNA synthesis kit, with a TRBC-specific oligonucleotide serving as the primer. Following uracil-DNA glycosylase treatment, all cDNA underwent a first 18-cycle PCR with the universal primers M1SS and BC2_uni_R. As for how the authors treated the data: For normalization, 1 million high-quality reads, each with a distinct molecular identifier, were randomly selected from each sample. Instead of being binned into consensus sequences, reads that shared molecular identifiers were thrown out. MiTCR, set to a Q25 quality threshold and the strictest error-elimination algorithm, was used for CDR3 identification, clonotype clustering and error correction. A nonparametric unseen species model with Euler transformation was used to estimate lower-bound total TCR beta diversity. TCRdb's own reprocessing of the public reads used fastp at Q25 and MiXCR and kept productive beta chains. A single entry per CDR3 protein holds the most common genes and DNA from its merged rows. TCRdb's processing, not the authors' own work, is the source of the V and J calls. In all, the sample holds 550,000 to 650,000 distinct CDR3 sequences, and approximately 30% of those were seen once. The top ten clonotypes cover 15% to 18% of the sample.

Overall study results and their limits: The percentage of naive T cells measured by flow cytometry correlated strongly with observed TCR beta diversity. Observed TCR beta diversity per million T cells fell roughly linearly with age, and a significant reduction was already apparent by age about 43. The long-lived group showed more naive CD4+ T cells, fewer expanded clones and increased TCR diversity than the aged group, suggesting age selection. Estimates of total diversity from one million sequenced T cells were regarded as lower bounds and underestimates. Because the CMV infection status of the donors was unknown, age-related changes in expanded clonotypes may potentially have been confounded. Bulk unsorted PBMC profiling prevented conclusive comparison of naive and antigen-experienced compartments.

This clonotype was counted a few times. Its antigen remains undetermined. Per-base quality was not reported, and no clone a single base away is much larger than it. The donors were around 39 Caucasian individuals from Russia, aged roughly 6 to 100 years, who were systemically healthy. Ten milliliters of peripheral blood were collected from each donor into EDTA-treated Vacutainer tubes. Ficoll-Paque density-gradient centrifugation was used to isolate PBMCs, with at least 7 million per sample. Total RNA was extracted from PBMCs with Trizol reagent, with at least 5.5 micrograms obtained per sample. For every donor, an aliquot of PBMCs went through flow cytometry to measure the percentages of naive CD45RAhigh/CD27high T cells. V is pared back by 4 bases and J by 3 bases, with 10 bases lying between the germline termini. CDR1 and CDR2 (SGDLS, YYNGEE) derive from the germline V gene. Its CDR3 holds 13 amino acids, cysteine through phenylalanine. The entry retains the CDR3 DNA only, 39 bases that are in frame from base 1.

The sequence was collected from a woman of 80 years or more in good health. Specimen: blood. The V gene is TRBV9 and the J gene is TRBJ1-1; matching of 6 bases hints at TRBD1 as the D gene. In nucleotide form, the sequence is TGTGCCAGCAGCACCAAGGGGGACACTGAAGCTTTCTTT. Its amino acids are CASSTKGDTEAFF.